The source of this T cell receptor (beta chain) is a study of blood T cell repertoires in COVID-19. Overall study context: Samples came from the United States, Italy and Spain, spanning acute and convalescent COVID-19. PBMCs, B-cell-depleted T cells, or T cells were the source of the cDNA or gDNA that made up the material.

The CDR3 extends over 16 amino acids. This clone has only one observation. Patients from Seattle were sampled longitudinally, starting during active infection. As originally analysed: For nucleated cells, counts were estimated from reference gene primer amplification. Using immunoSEQ multiplex PCR, the repertoire was profiled, and TCRdb retains in-frame clones only, with some absent. V and J calls and clone size follow that table, whereas D and trimming were derived from the DNA. This sample has under 250,000 clones, with around 89% found just once. V usage is TRBV12-2 and J usage is TRBJ2-7; the table gives TRBD1 as D, unverified against the DNA. TRBV12-2 is described as a pseudogene. The material sequenced was peripheral blood. The clonotype originates from a man aged 25 to 40 with COVID-19, enrolled during active disease. The CDR3 nucleotides read TGTGCAAGTCGCTTAGGGGCGCTCAGGGCTGGGTACGAGCAGTACTTC. The encoded protein is CASRLGALRAGYEQYF.